The 19 T cell receptor beta chains listed next were all sequenced from one sample in a study of blood T cell repertoires in COVID-19 (dated by TCRdb to 2019 to 2021). Library preparation used the immunoSEQ multiplex PCR assay. TCRdb provides this immuneACCESS table in a form limited to in-frame rearrangements. Some clones are lacking; in checked studies, under half of them reflect an unresolved V gene, and why the rest are absent is not known. Here the sample has more than 95,000 clones; around nine tenths occur a single time. The top ten clonotypes cover approximately 3% of the sample. Sequencing was carried out using peripheral blood. The receptor source for this set is a man between 45 and 60 years old in a cohort sampled during active COVID-19.

The chain carries TRBV6-6 and TRBJ1-5; D remains unclear. The germline CDR1 and CDR2 sequences are MNHNY and SVGAGI (reference sequence). The CDR3 has 14 amino acids. V lost 5 bases to trimming and J lost 1 base, with 9 bases between them. CDR3 loop: CASSKDGSNQPQHF. In DNA, the CDR3 is TGTGCCAGCAGTAAAGACGGGAGCAATCAGCCCCAGCATTTT.

The chain couples TRBV6-2 or TRBV6-3 to TRBJ2-1; possible D gene TRBD1, 6 bases. In germline, CDR1 is MNHEY, CDR2 SVGEGT. The V end was cut by 5 bases, the J end by 7 bases, with 12 bases between. The CDR3 length is 13 residues. CDR3 nucleotides: TGTGCCAGCAGTCGATCCAGGGGAAATGAGCAGTTCTTC. Its protein is CASSRSRGNEQFF.

The chain combines TRBV28 with TRBJ1-2; a possible D gene is TRBD1 (5 bases). This CDR3 is built from 14 residues. CDR1 is MDHEN, CDR2 SYDVKM, per germline. Trimming took off 2 bases at V and 7 bases at J, with 14 bases between the two ends. In nucleotides, the CDR3 is TGTGCCAGCAGTTTAATCGGGGGGTTGGGTGGCTACACCTTC. Encoded protein: CASSLIGGLGGYTF.

The rearrangement uses TRBV7-8 and TRBJ2-3; 16 bases align to TRBD2. Per germline, CDR1 SGHVS and CDR2 FQNEAQ. The trim removed 5 bases at V and 1 base at J, leaving 3 bases unmatched. The CDR3 loop spans 17 amino acids. The CDR3 nucleotides read TGTGCCAGCAGCCTTGGGACTAGCGGGGGGGGCACAGATACGCAGTATTTT. Its translation is CASSLGTSGGGTDTQYF. Looking up the rest from reference TRBV7-8 and TRBJ2-3 gives the full variable domain: GAGVSQSPRYKVAKRGQDVALRCDPISGHVSLFWYQQALGQGPEFLTYFQNEAQLDKSGLPSDRFFAERPEGSVSTLKIQRTQQEDSAVYLCASSLGTSGGGTDTQYFGPGTRLTVL.

The chain recombines TRBV12-3 or TRBV12-4 with TRBJ2-3; D unresolved. The V end was cut by 6 bases, the J end by 1 base, with 8 bases between. The CDR3 contains 13 residues. The CDR3 coding sequence is TGTGCCAGCAGCTCGCCAGGCACAGATACGCAGTATTTT. It is translated as CASSSPGTDTQYF.

The V call is TRBV11-2, the J call TRBJ2-7; maybe TRBD2 (6 bases). With 4 bases removed from V and 3 bases from J, the gap between germline ends came to 13 bases. Per the germline V gene, CDR1 is SGHAT and CDR2 is FQNNGV. This CDR3 is 14 amino acids long. In DNA, the CDR3 is TGTGCCAGCAGCTGGGGGGATCGTGGCTACGAGCAGTACGTC. This gives the protein CASSWGDRGYEQYV.

This chain uses TRBV24-1 with TRBJ1-5; a possible D gene is TRBD1 (5 bases). Deletions cut 2 bases from V and 7 bases from J, with 17 bases between. This CDR3 region has 16 residues. CDR1 KGHDR and CDR2 SFDVKD come from the germline V gene. This CDR3 is CATSDSARDPGQPQHF. CDR3 nucleotide sequence: TGTGCCACCAGTGATTCAGCCAGGGATCCAGGGCAGCCCCAGCATTTT.

The chain links TRBV7-9 to TRBJ2-1; D possibly corresponds to TRBD2 (7 bases). Germline V CDR1 and CDR2: SEHNR, FQNEAQ (reference sequence). Trimming cost V 3 bases and J 12 bases, with 12 bases left between them. The CDR3 has 12 amino acids. CDR3 nucleotide sequence: TGTGCCAGCAGCTTTGGGGGGGCGTTGCAGTTCTTC. Amino acids: CASSFGGALQFF.

V and J are TRBV6-1 and TRBJ1-1; possible D gene TRBD1, 6 bases. This CDR3 has 12 amino acids. From germline, CDR1 is MNHNS and CDR2 SASEGT. V gave up 1 base and J gave up 10 bases, with 10 bases separating them. As DNA, the CDR3 is TGTGCCAGCAGTGAAGTTGGCAGGGGAGCTTTCTTT. Its protein is CASSEVGRGAFF.

The chain couples TRBV4-2 to TRBJ2-2; tentatively, D is TRBD1 (5 bases). The CDR3 has 15 amino acids. V lost 0 bases to trimming and J lost 5 bases, with 10 bases between them. The germline V gene has CDR1 LGHNA and CDR2 YNFKEQ. The CDR3 nucleotides are TGTGCCAGCAGCCAAGAGCGCAGGGTTACCGGGGAGCTGTTTTTT. It is translated as CASSQERRVTGELFF.

The J gene is TRBJ1-3, the V gene TRBV28; D unresolved. CDR3 length equals 13 residues. Trimming took off 2 bases at V and 2 bases at J, with 4 bases between the two ends. The germline V gene has CDR1 MDHEN and CDR2 SYDVKM. CDR3 region: CASSLTAGNTIYF. The DNA for the CDR3 is TGTGCCAGCAGTTTAACAGCTGGAAACACCATATATTTT.

V is TRBV5-1 and J is TRBJ2-2; TRBD1 might be the D (7 bases). The CDR3 consists of 15 residues. Germline loops: CDR1 SGHRS, CDR2 YFSETQ. The V gene lost 5 bases and the J gene lost 6 bases, with 17 bases spanning the gap. The CDR3 loop is CASSSEGATAGELFF. Here the CDR3 DNA reads TGCGCCAGCAGTTCGGAGGGGGCTACTGCCGGGGAGCTGTTTTTT.

The V and J genes are TRBV4-2 and TRBJ2-1, with 7 positions matching TRBD1. The CDR3 is 13 amino acids. Trimming removed 8 bases from V and 1 base from J; junction bases left unmatched: 2. CDR1 and CDR2 from the germline V gene are LGHNA and YNFKEQ. CDR3 sequence (DNA): TGTGCCAGCCGACAGGGATCCTACAATGAGCAGTTCTTC. This sequence encodes CASRQGSYNEQFF.

This chain connects TRBV29-1 to TRBJ2-1; D gene uncertain. In germline, CDR1 is SQVTM, CDR2 ANQGSEA. V shed 0 bases and J shed 16 bases, with 13 bases lying between them. The CDR3 is 11 residues long. The CDR3 loop reads CSVEDRTSHFF. The CDR3 DNA is TGCAGCGTTGAAGATCGCACATCGCACTTCTTC.

The chain recombines TRBV2 with TRBJ1-2; perhaps TRBD1 as D (5 bases). The germline V and J ends were trimmed by 1 base and 8 bases, with 14 bases remaining between them. The germline V gene has CDR1 SNHLY and CDR2 FYNNEI. The CDR3 contains 14 residues. CDR3 amino acids: CASSEGGAGFGYTF. In DNA form, the CDR3 reads TGTGCCAGCAGTGAAGGGGGCGCAGGGTTCGGCTACACCTTC.

In DNA form, the CDR3 reads TGTGCCAGCAGTGACTCTTGGGGGGGGGACTACGAGCAGTACGTC. As protein: CASSDSWGGDYEQYV. The V gene is TRBV6-4, the J gene TRBJ2-7, with TRBD2 matching over 7 bases. J lost 3 bases, V lost 0 bases, and 5 bases had no gene match. In germline, CDR1 is MRHNA, CDR2 SNTAGT. The CDR3 sequence is 15 residues long.

J is TRBJ1-1 and V is TRBV6-2 or TRBV6-3, with a weak D call TRBD1 (6 bases). This CDR3 comprises 15 residues. Germline V gene sequence: CDR1 MNHEY, CDR2 SVGEGT. With 4 bases removed from V and 0 bases from J, the gap between germline ends came to 12 bases. The CDR3 loop is CASSWTQGLNTEAFF. The CDR3 DNA reads TGTGCCAGCAGTTGGACCCAGGGGTTGAACACTGAAGCTTTCTTT.

This chain links TRBV6-6 with TRBJ2-4; TRBD2 aligns across 12 bases. Germline values: CDR1 MNHNY, CDR2 SVGAGI (reference sequence). This CDR3 is 20 amino acids long. J lost 0 bases, V lost 5 bases, and 14 bases had no gene match. The CDR3 DNA reads as TGTGCCAGCAGTCCCCGACCGGGACTAGCGGGCAATCTAGCCAAAAACATTCAGTACTTC. Translated, it gives CASSPRPGLAGNLAKNIQYF.

The chain employs TRBV3-1 (or the pseudogene TRBV3-2) and TRBJ1-3; D uncertain. Looked up from germline, CDR1 is LGHDT and CDR2 is YNNKEL (reference sequence). The CDR3 runs 15 residues. Trimming left V 3 bases short and J 2 bases short, with 11 bases between. The CDR3 here is CASSHRSAAGNTIYF. The CDR3 nucleotides are TGTGCCAGCAGCCATCGGTCTGCGGCTGGAAACACCATATATTTT.